The clone carrying this T cell receptor (beta chain) was observed a few times. The antigen is unknown. This specimen belongs to a study of CD8 T cells in ankylosing spondylitis. Broader study findings: Matched ankylosing spondylitis synovial fluid reportedly showed significant enrichment of disease-linked clones. What seemed typical of ankylosing spondylitis blood was a TCR beta motif built from about 8 highly homologous variants.

TCRdb re-derived calls from the 5' RACE reads in MiXCR, one entry per CDR3 protein. The sample records about 360,000 distinct CDR3 sequences, around 20% being singletons. Germline V CDR1 and CDR2: SGHVS, FNYEAQ. This CDR3 contains 14 residues. V was pared by 5 bases and J by 6 bases, with 15 bases between. The specimen was blood, either unsorted or a sorted T cell fraction (not recorded which). This receptor was identified in a male donor with ankylosing spondylitis or in good health (not recorded which). This chain links TRBV7-6 with TRBJ2-3; either TRBD1 or TRBD2 may supply D (5 bases each). The CDR3 sequence is CASSPLEGTDTQYF. The CDR3 DNA is TGTGCCAGCAGCCCGCTTGAGGGGACGGATACGCAGTATTTT.